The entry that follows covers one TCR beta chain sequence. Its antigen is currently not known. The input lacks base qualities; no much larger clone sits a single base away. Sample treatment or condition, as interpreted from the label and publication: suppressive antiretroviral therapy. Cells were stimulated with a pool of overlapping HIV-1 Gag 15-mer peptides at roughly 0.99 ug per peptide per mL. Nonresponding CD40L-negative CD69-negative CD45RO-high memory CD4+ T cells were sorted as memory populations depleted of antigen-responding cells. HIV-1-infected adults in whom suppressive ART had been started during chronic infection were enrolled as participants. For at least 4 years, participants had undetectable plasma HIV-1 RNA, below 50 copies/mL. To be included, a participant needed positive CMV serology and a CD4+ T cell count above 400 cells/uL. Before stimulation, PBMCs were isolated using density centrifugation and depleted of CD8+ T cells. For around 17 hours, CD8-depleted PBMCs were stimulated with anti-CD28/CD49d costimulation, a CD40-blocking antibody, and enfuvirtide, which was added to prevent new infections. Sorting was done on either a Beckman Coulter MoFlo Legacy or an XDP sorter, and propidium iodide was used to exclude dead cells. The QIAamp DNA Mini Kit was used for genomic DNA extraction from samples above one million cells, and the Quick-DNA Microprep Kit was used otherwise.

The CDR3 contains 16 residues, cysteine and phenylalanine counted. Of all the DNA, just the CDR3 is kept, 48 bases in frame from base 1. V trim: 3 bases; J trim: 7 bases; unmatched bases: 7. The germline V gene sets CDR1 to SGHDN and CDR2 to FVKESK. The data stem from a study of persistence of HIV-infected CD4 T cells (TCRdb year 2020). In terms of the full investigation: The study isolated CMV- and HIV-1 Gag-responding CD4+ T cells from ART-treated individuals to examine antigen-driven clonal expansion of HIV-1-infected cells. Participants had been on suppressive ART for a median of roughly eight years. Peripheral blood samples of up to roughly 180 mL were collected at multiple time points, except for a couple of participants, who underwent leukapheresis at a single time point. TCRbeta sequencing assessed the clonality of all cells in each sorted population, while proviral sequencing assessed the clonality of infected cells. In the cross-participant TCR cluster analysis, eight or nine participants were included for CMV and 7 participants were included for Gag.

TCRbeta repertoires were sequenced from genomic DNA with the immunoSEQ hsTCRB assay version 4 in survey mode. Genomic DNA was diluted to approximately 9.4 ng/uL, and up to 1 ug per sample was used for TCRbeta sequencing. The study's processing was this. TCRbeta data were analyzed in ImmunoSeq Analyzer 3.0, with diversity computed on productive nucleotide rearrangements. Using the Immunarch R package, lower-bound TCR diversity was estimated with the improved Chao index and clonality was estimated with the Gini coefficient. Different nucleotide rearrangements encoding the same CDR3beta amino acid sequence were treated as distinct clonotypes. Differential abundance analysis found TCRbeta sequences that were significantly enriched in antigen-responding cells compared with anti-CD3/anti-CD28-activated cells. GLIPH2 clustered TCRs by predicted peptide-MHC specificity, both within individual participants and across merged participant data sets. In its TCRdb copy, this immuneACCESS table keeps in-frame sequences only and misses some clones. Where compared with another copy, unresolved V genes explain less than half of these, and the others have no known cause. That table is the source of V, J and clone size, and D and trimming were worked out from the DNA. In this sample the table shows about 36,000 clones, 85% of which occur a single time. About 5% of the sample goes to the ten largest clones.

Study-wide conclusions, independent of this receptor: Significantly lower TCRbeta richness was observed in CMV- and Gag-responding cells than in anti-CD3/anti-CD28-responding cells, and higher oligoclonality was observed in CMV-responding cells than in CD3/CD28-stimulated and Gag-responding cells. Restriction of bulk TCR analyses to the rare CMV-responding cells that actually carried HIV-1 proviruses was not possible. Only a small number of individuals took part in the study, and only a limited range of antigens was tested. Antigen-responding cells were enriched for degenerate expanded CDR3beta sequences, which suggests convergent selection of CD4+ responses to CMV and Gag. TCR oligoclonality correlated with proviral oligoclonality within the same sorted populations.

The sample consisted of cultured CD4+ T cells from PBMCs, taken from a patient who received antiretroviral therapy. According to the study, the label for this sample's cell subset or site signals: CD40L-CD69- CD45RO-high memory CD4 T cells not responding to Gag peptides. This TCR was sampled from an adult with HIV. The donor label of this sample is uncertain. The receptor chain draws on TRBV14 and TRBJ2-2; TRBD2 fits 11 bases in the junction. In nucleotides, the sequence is TGTGCCAGCAGCCATCTAGCGGGGGGATGGAGCGGGGAGCTGTTTTTT. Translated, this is CASSHLAGGWSGELFF.